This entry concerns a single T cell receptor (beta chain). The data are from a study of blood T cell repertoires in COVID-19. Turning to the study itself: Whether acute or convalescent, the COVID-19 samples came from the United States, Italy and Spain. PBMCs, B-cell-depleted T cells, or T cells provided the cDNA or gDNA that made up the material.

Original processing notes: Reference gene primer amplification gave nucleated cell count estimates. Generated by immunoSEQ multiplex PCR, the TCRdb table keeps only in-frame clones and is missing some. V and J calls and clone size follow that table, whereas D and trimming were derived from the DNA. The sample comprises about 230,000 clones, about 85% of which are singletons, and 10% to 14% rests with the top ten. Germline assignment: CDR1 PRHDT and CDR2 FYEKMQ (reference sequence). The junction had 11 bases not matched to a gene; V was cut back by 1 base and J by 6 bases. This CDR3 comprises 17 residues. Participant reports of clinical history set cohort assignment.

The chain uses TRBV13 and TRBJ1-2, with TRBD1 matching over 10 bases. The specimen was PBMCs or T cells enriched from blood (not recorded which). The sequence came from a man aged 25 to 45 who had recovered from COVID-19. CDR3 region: CASSLVGQGVDPDGYTF. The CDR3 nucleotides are TGTGCCAGCAGCTTAGTCGGACAGGGGGTCGATCCGGATGGCTACACCTTC.